The 13 T cell receptor beta chains in this list originate from one sample, sequenced in a study of cytomegalovirus exposure and HLA in healthy donors. The PCR was carried out with 60 Vbeta primers and 13 Jbeta primers. Only in-frame clones appear in the TCRdb table, and some are missing; sequencing was by immunoSEQ multiplex PCR. Among about 190,000 clones listed, around 84% were seen once. Sequencing was performed on PBMCs. The receptors were gathered from a woman between 45 and 65 years old in good health and CMV-seropositive.

This rearrangement joins TRBV5-6 to TRBJ2-3; TRBD2 matches at 8 bases. This CDR3 is built from 15 residues. Germline CDR1 is SGHDT and CDR2 is YYEEEE. V lost 6 bases to trimming and J lost 2 bases; unmatched junction nucleotides: 8. The CDR3 sequence: CASTTAGALTDTQYF. The CDR3 DNA sequence: TGTGCCAGCACCACAGCGGGGGCCCTCACAGATACGCAGTATTTT.

This clone occurred once. V usage is TRBV5-8 and J usage is TRBJ1-2; D is ambiguous. Per germline, CDR1 SGHTS and CDR2 YDEGEE. This CDR3 contains 14 residues. V lost 0 bases and J lost 8, with 14 bases in between. CDR3 bases: TGTGCCAGCAGCTTGGGGGGAGGTAGCGGCGGCTACACCTTC. Its protein product is CASSLGGGSGGYTF.

The chain is built from TRBV7-9 and TRBJ1-2, with D unresolved. CDR1 and CDR2 (germline): SEHNR, FQNEAQ (reference sequence). This CDR3 region has 14 residues. Deletions cut 3 bases from V and 0 bases from J, with 8 bases between. The DNA for the CDR3 is TGTGCCAGCAGCTTGGGCAGTTCTAACTATGGCTACACCTTC. Protein product: CASSLGSSNYGYTF.

V usage is TRBV9 and J usage is TRBJ1-1, with TRBD1 identical over 8 bases. There are 13 residues in the CDR3. The V and J ends lost 1 base and 5 bases, in that order; junction bases with no gene match: 1. Per the germline V gene, CDR1 is SGDLS and CDR2 is YYNGEE. The CDR3 sequence: CASSVTGGTEAFF. In DNA form, the CDR3 reads TGTGCCAGCAGCGTAACAGGGGGTACTGAAGCTTTCTTT.

J is TRBJ2-3 and V is TRBV5-1; no definite D call. The CDR3 is 12 residues long. Germline V CDR1 and CDR2: SGHRS, YFSETQ. V lost 6 bases and J lost 2, with 7 bases in between. The CDR3, as DNA: TGCGCCAGCAAAAGAGACACAGATACGCAGTATTTT. Its protein product is CASKRDTDTQYF.

The rearrangement uses TRBV13 and TRBJ2-5; 10 bases match TRBD1. V dropped 8 bases and J dropped 1; count of bases not matched to a gene: 7. Germline values: CDR1 PRHDT, CDR2 FYEKMQ (reference sequence). This CDR3 has 15 amino acids. The CDR3 reads CASGGQGVGQETQYF. The CDR3 nucleotides read TGTGCCAGCGGTGGACAGGGGGTAGGCCAAGAGACCCAGTACTTC.

CDR3 protein: CASSQEGTGGVETQYF. In DNA, the CDR3 is TGTGCCAGCAGCCAGGAAGGGACAGGGGGGGTAGAGACCCAGTACTTC. J is TRBJ2-5 and V is TRBV4-2; TRBD1 agrees at 11 bases. Germline lookup yields CDR1 LGHNA and CDR2 YNFKEQ. V lost 3 bases to trimming and J lost 4 bases; unmatched junction nucleotides: 7. The length of the CDR3 is 16 residues.

CDR3 protein: CASSITAGGNSYNEQFF. CDR3 nucleotide sequence: TGTGCCAGTAGTATTACCGCGGGGGGGAACTCCTACAATGAGCAGTTCTTC. The rearrangement links TRBV19 to TRBJ2-1, with 9 positions matching TRBD2. The V and J ends lost 3 bases and 0 bases, in that order; junction bases with no gene match: 6. CDR3 length: 17 amino acids. Germline V gives CDR1 LNHDA, CDR2 SQIVND (reference sequence).

The chain combines TRBV29-1 with TRBJ2-7; D is perhaps TRBD1 (6 bases). The germline V gene has CDR1 SQVTM and CDR2 ANQGSEA. The V end lost 7 bases, the J end lost 3 bases, and 22 bases lay between the germline ends. The CDR3 is 15 amino acids. The DNA for the CDR3 is TGCAGCGCTTCATCCCGGGACAAGAGATTCTACGAGCAGTACTTC. Translated: CSASSRDKRFYEQYF.

Of note for this clone: Other nucleotide sequences in the sample specify the same CDR3. This chain joins TRBV5-4 and TRBJ2-1; tentative D call: TRBD2 (7 bases). The V gene lost 0 bases and the J gene lost 6 bases, with 16 bases spanning the gap. The CDR3 contains 16 residues. CDR1 and CDR2 (germline): SGHNT, YYREEE (reference sequence). The CDR3 DNA reads as TGTGCCAGCAGCTTGGCTAGTGGGGGGGCCTTCAATGAGCAGTTCTTC. It specifies CASSLASGGAFNEQFF.

The V gene is TRBV5-6, the J gene TRBJ2-5; D is possibly TRBD2 (5 bases). The CDR3 contains 13 residues. The V gene's germline CDR1 is SGHDT and CDR2 YYEEEE. The V end was cut by 4 bases, the J end by 1 base, with 8 bases between. The CDR3 spells CASSPSSQETQYF. The CDR3 DNA reads as TGTGCCAGCAGCCCTAGCAGCCAAGAGACCCAGTACTTC.

The J gene is TRBJ1-2, the V gene TRBV19, with D possibly being TRBD1 (5 bases). V was pared by 4 bases and J by 0 bases, with 15 bases between. Germline loops: CDR1 LNHDA, CDR2 SQIVND (reference sequence). CDR3 size: 16 residues. CDR3 coding DNA: TGTGCCAGTAGTACTCCCTACAGGACACCTAACTATGGCTACACCTTC. This codes for CASSTPYRTPNYGYTF. The whole variable domain, remainder taken from reference TRBV19 and TRBJ1-2, is DGGITQSPKYLFRKEGQNVTLSCEQNLNHDAMYWYRQDPGQGLRLIYYSQIVNDFQKGDIAEGYSVSREKKESFPLTVTSAQKNPTAFYLCASSTPYRTPNYGYTFGSGTRLTVV.

The CDR3 nucleotides read TGTGCCAGCAGCCGGGTAGGGGAAAGCACAGATACGCAGTATTTT. Translated, it gives CASSRVGESTDTQYF. This chain links TRBV4-2 with TRBJ2-3, with a possible D match to TRBD1 (5 bases). The germline CDR1 and CDR2 sequences are LGHNA and YNFKEQ. Trimming pared 4 bases from V and 0 bases from J, leaving 11 bases between. The CDR3 length is 15 residues.